This TCR beta chain is drawn from a study of shared clonotypes between healthy human individuals (dated by TCRdb to the early 2020s). The study in broad terms: Two women and three men aged 18 to 49 years were included in the cohort. Per donor, three plates each were used for CD4 naive and CD4 memory, two for CD8 naive, and one for CD8 memory. Blood TCR repertoires of roughly 5 healthy adults were deeply sequenced to estimate repertoire size and the extent of clonotype sharing between individuals. Libraries were prepared and TCR repertoires were sequenced by different laboratories using diverse techniques, in order to increase sequencing depth and limit assay-specific biases. Per donor, leukapheresis produced somewhere between about 0.94 and 9.5 billion PBMCs. The full study reports these points: The genetic and exposure-history diversity represented was limited by the small number of donors. Sampling was restricted to blood, and TCR repertoires in tissues likely differ from the TCR repertoires found in blood. Based on pairwise subsampling, the degree of clonotype sharing among donors was expected to be affected by sequencing depth. Clonotypes shared by all four sorted-subset donors showed higher generation probabilities than non-shared clonotypes. Even with the large sequencing depth, rarefaction of the sorted-subset datasets indicated that sequencing was incomplete. Naive subsets generally had larger estimated clonotype richness than memory subsets did. Sharing across several donors was observed for about 5% of naive CD4, 3.5% of naive CD8, around 2.5% of memory CD4, and approximately 0.41% of memory CD8 clonotypes.

Using the deep immunoSEQ assay, TCR CDR3 regions were amplified from genomic DNA by multiplex PCR. For each cell subset, the extracted genomic DNA was distributed evenly across all wells of several immunoSEQ 96-well plates, and each plate served as one replicate. For sorted subsets, each replicate PCR was loaded with about 0.2 ug genomic DNA, equivalent to about 30,000 T cell genomes. Purified libraries were quantified with a Qubit 3.0 fluorometer, sized on a Bioanalyzer 2100, and re-quantified with the KAPA Library Quantification kit. Each immunoSEQ 96-well plate was sequenced on its own single-read 150-cycle Illumina NextSeq 550 flow cell. Per the authors' processing: Because only junctional sequences without quality scores were contained in the immunoSEQ output, filtering matching that applied to full-length reads could not be performed. Sequences were annotated with PyIR, a Python wrapper for IgBLAST v1.9, using IMGT germline references to assign V/J genes and CDR3. Reads with weak V/J assignments (E-value above 1e-6), missing CDR3, stop codons, out-of-frame junctions, or ambiguous translated residues were removed. V3J clonotypes were defined as sequences sharing the same inferred V gene, J gene, and CDR3 amino acid sequence. To compute the percentage overlap between repertoires, the number of shared unique clonotypes was divided by the size of the smaller repertoire. RTK rarefaction, the Chao1 estimator, and Recon v2.1 estimates of unobserved clonotypes were used to assess repertoire richness. For all TCRbeta clonotypes obtained by the gDNA method from a few donors, generation probabilities were computed with OLGA. Sourced from immuneACCESS, this table was stored by TCRdb with only in-frame sequences that have V and J called. A share of the clones is absent; for the studies checked, an unresolved V gene accounts for under half, and the remainder has no known explanation. V, J and clone size reflect that table, while D and trimming were determined from the DNA. The sample records around 2,000,000 clones, 90% to 95% of which are singletons. The top ten clonotypes cover 0.13% of the sample.

A note on this clone: What this receptor recognizes is not known. No quality values exist for individual bases; no much larger clone is one base distant.

Healthy HIV-negative adults with no recently reported acute infections or vaccinations were included as donors. Only Caucasian adults living in Nashville, Tennessee, USA were represented among the donors. Magnetic negative selection was used to enrich CD4+ T cells, after which naive cells were positively selected on CD45RA and the negative fraction became the memory subset. After blood collection by leukapheresis, PBMCs were isolated using Ficoll-Histopaque density gradient centrifugation and then cryopreserved in the vapor phase of liquid nitrogen. Analytical flow cytometry was used to check the purity and quantity of every magnetically sorted T cell population. Each sorted fraction had its genomic DNA isolated and then quantified by UV absorbance on a Nanodrop 2000c. Sequenced input: naive CD4+ T cells sorted from blood. The sample's cell subset or site label, decoded: CD45RA+ positively selected. This clonotype was obtained from a man between 18 and 35 years old in good health.

This receptor carries the CDR3 CASLSGTEQYF. The DNA sequence is given as TGTGCCAGCCTGTCGGGTACGGAGCAGTACTTC. This chain is built from TRBV2 and TRBJ2-7; the D gene lacks a confident call. The V end loses 8 bases and the J end loses 7 bases, and a stretch of 12 bases separates them. The CDR3 contains 11 residues, cysteine and phenylalanine counted. The entry retains the CDR3 DNA only, 33 bases that are in frame from base 1. The germline V gene yields SNHLY for CDR1 and FYNNEI for CDR2.